This T cell receptor (beta chain) was identified in a study of blood T cell repertoires in COVID-19 (TCRdb year 2020). In terms of the full investigation: The collaborator samples originated in the United States, Italy and Spain and spanned the acute and convalescent phases of COVID-19. Deeply sampled blood TCRbeta repertoires from subjects exposed to, actively infected with, or recovered from COVID-19 were included in the dataset. Where HLA class I and class II types were available, the types were taken from metadata supplied by the sample provider, not from assay-based typing. A de-identified subject ID, COVID-19 status, age in years and sex were almost always included in the sample metadata. The repertoires were released in a freely available public database meant as a resource for research on the immune response to SARS-CoV-2. The prospective study material was composed of cDNA or gDNA derived from T cells, B-cell-depleted T cells, or PBMCs. Samples came from the ongoing ImmuneRACE study (first 160 participants) plus 1,254 subjects from 6 global collaborators. Overall study results and their limits: Clinical and demographic metadata were provided uncurated, with the amount varying by source and participant.

Each collaborating institution followed its own protocols to collect whole blood in K2EDTA tubes. For TCRbeta analysis, collaborators shipped samples in one of three forms: frozen whole blood, isolated PBMCs, or DNA extracted from either of those sample types. In the case of this clone: Its target antigen remains unknown. Within one base of it there is no much larger clone, and no base qualities were kept.

Per the germline V gene, LGHNA is the CDR1 and YSLEER is the CDR2. The junction shows trimming of 4 bases on V and 2 bases on J, plus 11 bases between the germline ends. Including cysteine and phenylalanine, the CDR3 has 14 amino acids. Only CDR3 DNA is held: 42 bases, read in frame from base 1. The immunoSEQ Assay, a bias-controlled multiplex PCR, was used to amplify TCRbeta CDR3 regions from genomic DNA. In the authors' own workflow: The number of nucleated cells in each sample was estimated from the amplification of reference gene primers within the assay. To quantify the absolute abundance of each unique TCRbeta CDR3 rearrangement, sequence reads were collapsed and filtered. For each sample, productive Simpson clonality was calculated by taking the square root of Simpson's diversity index across productive rearrangements. TCRdb took this table from immuneACCESS and kept in-frame rearrangements with V and J called. Such tables lack part of the clones; where checked against another copy, unresolved V genes explain under half of the gap, and the rest is unexplained. That table is the source of V, J and clone size, and D and trimming were worked out from the DNA. The sample has roughly 35,000 clones on record, about nine tenths of them singletons. The ten largest clones take up roughly 2.1% of the sample.

This receptor chain uses TRBV4-3 and TRBJ1-2; TRBD1 is perhaps the D gene, given 5 matching bases. The source is a man aged 45-65 years with active or convalescent COVID-19. The sample was peripheral blood. The DNA sequence reads TGCGCCAGCAGCCGTGAACAGGAGAACTATGGCTACACCTTC. Its protein reads: CASSREQENYGYTF.